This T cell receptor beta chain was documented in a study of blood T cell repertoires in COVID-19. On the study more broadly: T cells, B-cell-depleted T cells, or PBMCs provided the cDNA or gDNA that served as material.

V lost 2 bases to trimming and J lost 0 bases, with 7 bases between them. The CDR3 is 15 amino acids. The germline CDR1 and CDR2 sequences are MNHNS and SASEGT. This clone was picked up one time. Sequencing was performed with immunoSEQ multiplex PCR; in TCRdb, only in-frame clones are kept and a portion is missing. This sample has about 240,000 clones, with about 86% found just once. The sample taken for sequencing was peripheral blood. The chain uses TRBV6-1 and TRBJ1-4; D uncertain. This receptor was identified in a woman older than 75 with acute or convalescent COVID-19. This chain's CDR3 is CASSENSATNEKLFF. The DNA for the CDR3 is TGTGCCAGCAGTGAAAACAGTGCAACTAATGAAAAACTGTTTTTT.